This paragraph covers one TCR beta chain sequence. The data originate from a study of blood T cell repertoires in COVID-19. Only in-frame clones appear in the TCRdb table, and some are missing; sequencing was by immunoSEQ multiplex PCR. The sample gives approximately 85,000 clones, about 90% of which show up once; more than 0.85% is in the top ten. This CDR3 spans 16 amino acids. The V and J ends lost 4 bases and 8 bases, in that order; junction bases with no gene match: 9. The V gene's germline CDR1 is MDHEN and CDR2 SYDVKM. The sequencing input was peripheral blood. The genes are TRBV28 and TRBJ1-4; 11 bases fit TRBD1. The receptor comes from a woman between 50 and 59 years old in a cohort sampled during active COVID-19. In DNA form, the CDR3 reads TGTGCCAGCAGTTCCCATGGGACAGGGGGATTAGAAAAACTGTTTTTT. Encoded protein: CASSSHGTGGLEKLFF.